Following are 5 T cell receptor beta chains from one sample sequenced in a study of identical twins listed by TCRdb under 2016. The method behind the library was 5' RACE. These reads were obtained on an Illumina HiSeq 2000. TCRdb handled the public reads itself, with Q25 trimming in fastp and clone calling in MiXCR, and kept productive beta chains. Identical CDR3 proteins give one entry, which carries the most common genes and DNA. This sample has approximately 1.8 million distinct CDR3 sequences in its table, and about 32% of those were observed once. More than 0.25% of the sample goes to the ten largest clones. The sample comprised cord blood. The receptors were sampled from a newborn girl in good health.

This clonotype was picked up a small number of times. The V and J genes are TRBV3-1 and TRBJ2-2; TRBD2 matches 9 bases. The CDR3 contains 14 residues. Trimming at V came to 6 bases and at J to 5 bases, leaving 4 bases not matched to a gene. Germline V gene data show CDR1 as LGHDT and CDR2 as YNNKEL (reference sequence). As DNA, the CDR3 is TGTGCCAGCAGATCTAGCGGGACGACCGGGGAGCTGTTTTTT. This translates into CASRSSGTTGELFF.

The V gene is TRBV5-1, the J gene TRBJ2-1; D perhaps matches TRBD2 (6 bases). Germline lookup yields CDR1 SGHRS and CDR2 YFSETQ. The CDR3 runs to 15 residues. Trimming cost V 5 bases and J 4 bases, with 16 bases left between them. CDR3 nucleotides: TGCGCCAGCAGGTCGGACTACCCACTATACAATGAGCAGTTCTTC. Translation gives CASRSDYPLYNEQFF. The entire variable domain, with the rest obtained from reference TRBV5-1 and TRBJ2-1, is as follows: KAGVTQTPRYLIKTRGQQVTLSCSPISGHRSVSWYQQTPGQGLQFLFEYFSETQRNKGNFPGRFSGRQFSNSRSEMNVSTLELGDSALYLCASRSDYPLYNEQFFGPGTRLTVL.

The CDR3 is CASSPIRSSGGHNEQFF. As DNA, the CDR3 is TGTGCCAGCAGTCCAATTAGATCGAGTGGCGGACACAATGAGCAGTTCTTC. This rearrangement joins TRBV28 to TRBJ2-1; D call uncertain. Germline-derived CDR1 and CDR2 are MDHEN and SYDVKM. The CDR3 spans 17 residues. V dropped 5 bases and J dropped 5 bases, with 22 bases sitting between them.

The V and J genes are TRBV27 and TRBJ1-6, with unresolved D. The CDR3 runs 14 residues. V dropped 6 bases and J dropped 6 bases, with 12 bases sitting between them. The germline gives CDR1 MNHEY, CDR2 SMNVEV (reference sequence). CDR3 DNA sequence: TGTGCCAGCAGGTTGGCAGCGTTTAATTCACCCCTCCACTTT. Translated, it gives CASRLAAFNSPLHF.

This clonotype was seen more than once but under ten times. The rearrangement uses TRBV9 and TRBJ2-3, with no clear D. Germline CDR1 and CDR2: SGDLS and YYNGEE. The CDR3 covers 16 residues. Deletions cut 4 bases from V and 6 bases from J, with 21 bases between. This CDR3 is CASSPRTPIQADTQYF. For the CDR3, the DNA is TGTGCCAGCAGCCCCAGGACCCCAATCCAGGCGGATACGCAGTATTTT.